The present TCR beta chain was sequenced within a study of T cells in narcolepsy. Study-wide context: Patients with NT1 or NT2 and healthy control donors were enrolled. Study results and caveats: HCRT-specific and TRIB2-specific autoreactive clonotypes appeared among same-patient CSF and blood CD4+ clonotypes. Autoreactive clonotypes reportedly recurred in blood of same and different patients, not controls. In some patient and control memory CD4+ samples, autoreactive clones were absent.

Sequencing used immunoSEQ multiplex PCR; TCRdb keeps in-frame clones, though not all of them. The table lists over 9,000 clones, around 94% of them singletons, with roughly 1% in the top ten. Of note for this clone: The antigen is not known.

The length of the CDR3 is 15 residues. The J segment lost 7 bases and the V segment lost 0 bases, leaving 6 bases of the junction unmatched. Germline lookup yields CDR1 LGHNA and CDR2 YNFKEQ. This chain connects TRBV4-2 to TRBJ1-2; TRBD1 agrees at 9 bases. Sequencing was carried out using CD45RA- memory CD4+ T cells from PBMCs. The TCR sequence derives from a human donor with narcolepsy. CDR3 amino acids: CASSQDGGQGGGYTF. CDR3 nucleotide sequence: TGTGCCAGCAGCCAAGATGGGGGACAGGGAGGTGGCTACACCTTC.